Listed below are T cell receptor beta chains from one sample, sequenced in a study of T cell repertoires in cytomegalovirus infection. Via MiXCR, TCRdb re-called the reads, giving one row per CDR3 protein. The sample lists hundreds of thousands of distinct CDR3 sequences; approximately 32% were seen once. These TCRs' antigens remain unknown. The starting material was cultured CD8+ T cells from PBMCs, obtained from culture after CMV antigen stimulation. The origin of the receptors is a human donor in good health (CMV status not recorded). Some clones in this sample may be carry-over from other donors' samples. CDR3s include the opening cysteine and the closing phenylalanine or tryptophan. The order of the fields is clone size, V gene, J gene, D gene, CDR3 DNA, CDR3 protein. D genes are given only for firm matches. Size is omitted from some rows. Given values are once, few, many or a class for expanded clones.

>many|TRBV7-2|TRBJ2-4|.
TGTGCCAGCAGCACGGGGGGCCCCCTTTTTCAGTACTTC
CASSTGGPLFQYF
>.|TRBV9|TRBJ1-1|TRBD1
TGTGCCAGCAGCCCCCTGGGACAGCTGAACACTGAAGCTTTCTTT
CASSPLGQLNTEAFF
>few|TRBV7-9|TRBJ2-2|TRBD1
TGTGCCAGCAGCTTATATCCGGACAGGGACTACACCGGGGAGCTGTTTTTT
CASSLYPDRDYTGELFF
>.|TRBV6-5|TRBJ1-1|.
TGTGCCAGCAGTTCTTTCGGCCCCTTGAACACTGAAGCTTTCTTT
CASSSFGPLNTEAFF
>.|TRBV4-3|TRBJ1-1|.
TGCGCCAGCAGCCAAGATCATCGGGGGGCGAACACTGAAGCTTTCTTT
CASSQDHRGANTEAFF
>few|TRBV4-3|TRBJ1-1|.
TGCGCCAGCAGCCATTTCGGAGATAACACTGAAGCTTTCTTT
CASSHFGDNTEAFF
>.|TRBV28|TRBJ1-6|.
TGTGCCAGCAGTTTATTGAGTTCACCCCTCCACTTT
CASSLLSSPLHF
>few|TRBV7-9|TRBJ2-3|TRBD2
TGTGCCAGCACCCTGCCGACTAGCGGGGGCACAGATACGCAGTATTTT
CASTLPTSGGTDTQYF
>.|TRBV13|TRBJ1-1|.
TGTGCCAGCAGCGACAACACCTTTGGGGCTGAAGCTTTCTTT
CASSDNTFGAEAFF
>few|TRBV28|TRBJ2-4|.
TGTGCCAGCAGTTTACTGGTGGCAGCCAAAAACATTCAGTACTTC
CASSLLVAAKNIQYF
>few|TRBV6-5|TRBJ2-3|.
TGTGCCAGCAGTTACGGCCTACGGGGCACAGATACGCAGTATTTT
CASSYGLRGTDTQYF
>few|TRBV5-4|TRBJ2-2|.
TGTGCCAGCACTTGGGAGGACACCGGGGAGCTGTTTTTT
CASTWEDTGELFF
>.|TRBV18|TRBJ2-7|.
TGTGCCAGCTCACCCTTAAAAACCAGTGACCGTGAGCAGTACTTC
CASSPLKTSDREQYF
>.|TRBV2|TRBJ1-4|.
TGTGCCAGCAGGGACGGGGCTGAGAAACTGTTTTTT
CASRDGAEKLFF
>.|TRBV5-5|TRBJ2-3|.
TGTGCCAGCAGCTTGGGGACCCTTCGCACAGATACGCAGTATTTT
CASSLGTLRTDTQYF
>.|TRBV6-1|TRBJ2-3|TRBD2
TGTGCCAGCAATAGACTAGCGGGGGGGGCTAGCACAGATACGCAGTATTTT
CASNRLAGGASTDTQYF
>.|TRBV28|TRBJ1-1|TRBD1
TGTGCCAGCAGAAACCCCTGGCAGGCAGGGGGCGAGAGTGAAGCTTTCTTT
CASRNPWQAGGESEAFF
>many|TRBV7-9|TRBJ2-4|.
TGTGCCAGCAGCGTCCAGGCAGGGGCTGACAAAAACATTCAGTACTTC
CASSVQAGADKNIQYF
>.|TRBV15|TRBJ2-3|TRBD2
TGTGCCACCAGCAGTCCCACCAGGAGAGCGGGGGACCCCACAGATACGCAGTATTTT
CATSSPTRRAGDPTDTQYF
>many|TRBV19|TRBJ1-5|TRBD1
TGTGCCAGTAGTTGGGACAGGAGCCGAAAAGGCAATCAGCCCCAGCATTTT
CASSWDRSRKGNQPQHF
>.|TRBV10-3|TRBJ2-1|.
TGTGCCATCCCCAAGGAGGGGAGTTCTGAGCAGTTCTTC
CAIPKEGSSEQFF
>few|TRBV19|TRBJ1-4|.
TGTGCCAGTAGTGAAGGATATGAAAAACTGTTTTTT
CASSEGYEKLFF
>.|TRBV19|TRBJ2-7|TRBD1
TGTGCCAGCGAGGGGGCTTGGGGCGAGCAGTACTTC
CASEGAWGEQYF
>.|TRBV28|TRBJ1-1|.
TGTGCCAGCAGTCTATACGAGGAGACGAACACTGAAGCTTTCTTT
CASSLYEETNTEAFF
>.|TRBV5-5|TRBJ2-1|.
TGTGCCAGCAGAGTGGTTGGCGGAAGCTCCTACAATGAGCAGTTCTTC
CASRVVGGSSYNEQFF
>.|TRBV12-3/TRBV12-4|TRBJ2-3|.
TGTGCCAGCAGTTTCGTCGGCGGTGCAGATACGCAGTATTTT
CASSFVGGADTQYF
>.|TRBV20-1|TRBJ2-2|TRBD2
TGCAGTGCTAGAGATCGAGCGGGGGGGACCGGGGAGCTGTTTTTT
CSARDRAGGTGELFF
>few|TRBV7-6|TRBJ1-2|.
TGTGCCAGCAGCTCCTTTCCCGACTTAGGTGGCTACACCTTC
CASSSFPDLGGYTF
>many|TRBV27|TRBJ1-1|.
TGTGCCAGCAGTTTAGTTCCACAGCTGGAGGGGTGGGCTTTCTTT
CASSLVPQLEGWAFF
>.|TRBV2|TRBJ2-1|TRBD2
TGTGCCAGCGCTTTGTTGCCGGGGGGGCTCCCCAATGAGCAGTTCTTC
CASALLPGGLPNEQFF
>.|TRBV2|TRBJ1-5|.
TGTGCCAGCAGTGATCAGGGTCCCTATAGCAATCAGCCCCAGCATTTT
CASSDQGPYSNQPQHF
>.|TRBV6-5|TRBJ1-5|.
TGTGCCAGCAGTTACTCTAAAAGGGCAGGTCAGCCCCAGCATTTT
CASSYSKRAGQPQHF
>.|TRBV4-1|TRBJ2-1|.
TGCGCCACTGGCGGGGCCGCGAACTACAATGAGCAGTTCTTC
CATGGAANYNEQFF
>.|TRBV28|TRBJ1-2|.
TGTGCCAGCAGTTTACGTGGACTGGGCCCGAGACCCTATGGCTACACCTTC
CASSLRGLGPRPYGYTF
>.|TRBV7-9|TRBJ2-6|.
TGTGCCAGCAGCTCAGAAACCTATCGGACAAGTGTTACCTCTGGGGCCAACGTCCTGACTTTC
CASSSETYRTSVTSGANVLTF
>once|TRBV2|TRBJ2-2|TRBD2
TGTGCCAGCAGTGAATCACGGGGAGCGGGGGAGGCCGGGGAGCTGTTTTTT
CASSESRGAGEAGELFF
>few|TRBV12-3/TRBV12-4|TRBJ2-3|.
TGTGCCAGCAGTATGACTAGTTCAGATACGCAGTATTTT
CASSMTSSDTQYF
>.|TRBV6-2/TRBV6-3|TRBJ2-1|TRBD2
TGTGCCAGCAGTTCCCGACTAGCGAATGAGCAGTTCTTC
CASSSRLANEQFF
>.|TRBV27|TRBJ1-3|.
TGTGCCAGCAGTGACCTTGGAAACACCATATATTTT
CASSDLGNTIYF
>.|TRBV7-3|TRBJ2-1|.
TGTGCCAGCAGCTCCCTCGGGACGGGAACGACTAACCCCCTCTACAATGAGCAGTTCTTC
CASSSLGTGTTNPLYNEQFF